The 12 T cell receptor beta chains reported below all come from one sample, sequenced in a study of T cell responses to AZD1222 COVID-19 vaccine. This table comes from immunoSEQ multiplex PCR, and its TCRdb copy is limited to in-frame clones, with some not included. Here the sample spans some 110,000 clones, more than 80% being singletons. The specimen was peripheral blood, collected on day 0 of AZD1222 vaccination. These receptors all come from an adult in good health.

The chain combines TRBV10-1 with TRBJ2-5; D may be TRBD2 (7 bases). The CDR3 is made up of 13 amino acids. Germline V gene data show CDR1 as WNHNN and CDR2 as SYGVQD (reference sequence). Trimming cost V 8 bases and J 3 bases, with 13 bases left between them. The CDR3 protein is CASEGGLEETQYF. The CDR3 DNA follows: TGCGCCAGCGAGGGGGGGCTGGAAGAGACCCAGTACTTC.

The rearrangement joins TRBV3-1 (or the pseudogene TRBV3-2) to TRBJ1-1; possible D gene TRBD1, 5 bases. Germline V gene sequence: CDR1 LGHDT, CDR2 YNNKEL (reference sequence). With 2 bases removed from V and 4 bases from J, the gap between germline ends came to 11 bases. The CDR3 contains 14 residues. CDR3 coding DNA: TGTGCCAGCAGCCAATCAGGGCGCGGCACTGAAGCTTTCTTT. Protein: CASSQSGRGTEAFF.

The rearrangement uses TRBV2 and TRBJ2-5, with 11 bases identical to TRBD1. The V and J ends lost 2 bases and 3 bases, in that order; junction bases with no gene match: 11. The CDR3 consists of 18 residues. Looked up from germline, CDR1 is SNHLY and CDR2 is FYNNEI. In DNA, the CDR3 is TGTGCCAGCAGTGAACGGCGTGGATGGGACAGGGGGAAAGAGACCCAGTACTTC. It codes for CASSERRGWDRGKETQYF.

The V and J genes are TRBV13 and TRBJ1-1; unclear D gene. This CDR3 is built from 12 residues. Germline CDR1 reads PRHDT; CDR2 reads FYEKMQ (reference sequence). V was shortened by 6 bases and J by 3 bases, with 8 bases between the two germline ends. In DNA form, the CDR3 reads TGTGCCAGCAGGCGACCTCACACTGAAGCTTTCTTT. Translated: CASRRPHTEAFF. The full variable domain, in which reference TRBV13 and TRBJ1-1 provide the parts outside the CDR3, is AAGVIQSPRHLIKEKRETATLKCYPIPRHDTVYWYQQGPGQDPQFLISFYEKMQSDKGSIPDRFSAQQFSDYHSELNMSSLELGDSALYFCASRRPHTEAFFGQGTRLTVV.

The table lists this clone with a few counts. The CDR3 DNA reads TGTGCCAGCAGTTTTCCGGGACGGGAGGACACCATATATTTT. Protein: CASSFPGREDTIYF. The chain recombines TRBV28 with TRBJ1-3; D perhaps matches TRBD1 (5 bases). CDR1 and CDR2 (germline): MDHEN, SYDVKM. The CDR3 length is 14 residues. V was shortened by 3 bases and J by 8 bases, with 14 bases between the two germline ends.

The CDR3 DNA reads TGTGCCAGCCTCATGTCGATAGCGGGGGGTGATGAGCAGTTCTTC. This sequence encodes CASLMSIAGGDEQFF. This chain connects TRBV7-8 to TRBJ2-1; 10 nucleotides align to TRBD2. Looked up from germline, CDR1 is SGHVS and CDR2 is FQNEAQ. The CDR3 runs to 15 residues. The V segment lost 8 bases and the J segment 8 bases; nucleotides outside the gene matches: 12.

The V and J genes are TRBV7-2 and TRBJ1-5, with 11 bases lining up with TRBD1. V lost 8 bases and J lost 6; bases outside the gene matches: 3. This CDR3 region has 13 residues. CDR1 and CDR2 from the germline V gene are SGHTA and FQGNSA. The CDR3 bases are TGTGCCAGCGGACAGGGGGCCAGTCAGCCCCAGCATTTT. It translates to CASGQGASQPQHF.

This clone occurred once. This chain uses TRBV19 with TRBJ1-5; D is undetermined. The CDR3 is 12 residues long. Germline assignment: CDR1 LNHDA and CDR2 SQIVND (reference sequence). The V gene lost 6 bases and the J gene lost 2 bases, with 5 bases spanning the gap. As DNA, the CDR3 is TGTGCCAGTAGGGTGGGCAATCAGCCCCAGCATTTT. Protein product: CASRVGNQPQHF. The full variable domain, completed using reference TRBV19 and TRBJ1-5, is DGGITQSPKYLFRKEGQNVTLSCEQNLNHDAMYWYRQDPGQGLRLIYYSQIVNDFQKGDIAEGYSVSREKKESFPLTVTSAQKNPTAFYLCASRVGNQPQHFGDGTRLSIL.

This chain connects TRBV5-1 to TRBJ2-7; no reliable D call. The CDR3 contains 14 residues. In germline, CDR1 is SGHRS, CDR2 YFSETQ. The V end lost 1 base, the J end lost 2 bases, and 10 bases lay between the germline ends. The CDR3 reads CASSLFGDAYEQYF. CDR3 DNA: TGCGCCAGCAGCTTGTTCGGCGACGCCTACGAGCAGTACTTC.

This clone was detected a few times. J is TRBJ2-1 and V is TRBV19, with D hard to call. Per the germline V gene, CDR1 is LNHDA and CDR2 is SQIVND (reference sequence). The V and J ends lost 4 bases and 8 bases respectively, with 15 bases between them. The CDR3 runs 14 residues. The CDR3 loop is CASSKASLQHEQFF. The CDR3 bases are TGTGCCAGTAGTAAGGCATCTCTGCAGCATGAGCAGTTCTTC.

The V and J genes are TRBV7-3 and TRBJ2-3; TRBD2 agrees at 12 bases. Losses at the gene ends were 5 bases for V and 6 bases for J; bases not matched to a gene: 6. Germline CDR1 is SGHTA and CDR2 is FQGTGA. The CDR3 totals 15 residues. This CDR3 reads CASSQLAGGVDTQYF. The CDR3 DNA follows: TGTGCCAGCAGCCAACTAGCGGGGGGCGTGGATACGCAGTATTTT.

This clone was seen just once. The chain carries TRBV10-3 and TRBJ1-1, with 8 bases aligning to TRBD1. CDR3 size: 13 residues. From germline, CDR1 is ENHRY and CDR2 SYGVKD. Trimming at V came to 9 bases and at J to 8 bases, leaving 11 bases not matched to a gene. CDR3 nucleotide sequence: TGTGCCATTTCACCGGGACAGGTAGGCGAAGCTTTCTTT. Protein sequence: CAISPGQVGEAFF.